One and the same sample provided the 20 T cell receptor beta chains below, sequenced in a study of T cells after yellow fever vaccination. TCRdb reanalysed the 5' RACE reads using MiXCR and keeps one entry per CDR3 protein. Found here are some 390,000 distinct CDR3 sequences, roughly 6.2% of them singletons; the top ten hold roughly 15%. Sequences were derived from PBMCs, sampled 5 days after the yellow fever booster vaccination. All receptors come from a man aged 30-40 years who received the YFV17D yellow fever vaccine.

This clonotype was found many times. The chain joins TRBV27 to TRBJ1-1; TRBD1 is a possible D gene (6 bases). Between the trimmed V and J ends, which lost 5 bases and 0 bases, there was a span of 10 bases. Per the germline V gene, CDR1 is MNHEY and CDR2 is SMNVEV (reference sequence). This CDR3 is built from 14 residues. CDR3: CASSPGTMNTEAFF. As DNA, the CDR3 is TGTGCCAGCAGTCCCGGGACAATGAACACTGAAGCTTTCTTT.

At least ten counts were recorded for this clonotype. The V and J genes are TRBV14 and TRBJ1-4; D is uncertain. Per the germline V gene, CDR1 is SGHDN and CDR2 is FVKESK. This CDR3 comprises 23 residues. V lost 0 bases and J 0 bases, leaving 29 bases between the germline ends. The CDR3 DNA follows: TGTGCCAGCAGCCAAGAGATCTTTTTAGGGTTACAGAGTCAACTTGCAACTAATGAAAAACTGTTTTTT. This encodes CASSQEIFLGLQSQLATNEKLFF.

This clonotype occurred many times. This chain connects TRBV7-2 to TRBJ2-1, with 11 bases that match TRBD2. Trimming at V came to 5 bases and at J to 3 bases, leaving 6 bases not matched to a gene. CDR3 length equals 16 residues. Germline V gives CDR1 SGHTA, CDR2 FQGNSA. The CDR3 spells CASSRSGRAGYNEQFF. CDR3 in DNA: TGTGCCAGCAGCCGTAGCGGGAGGGCCGGCTACAATGAGCAGTTCTTC.

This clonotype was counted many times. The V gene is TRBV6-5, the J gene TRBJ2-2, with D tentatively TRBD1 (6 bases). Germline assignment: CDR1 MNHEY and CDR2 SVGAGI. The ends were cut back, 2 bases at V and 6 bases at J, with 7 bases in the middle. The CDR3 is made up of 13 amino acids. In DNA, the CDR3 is TGTGCCAGCAGTTACGGGGGCGCCGGGGAGCTGTTTTTT. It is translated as CASSYGGAGELFF.

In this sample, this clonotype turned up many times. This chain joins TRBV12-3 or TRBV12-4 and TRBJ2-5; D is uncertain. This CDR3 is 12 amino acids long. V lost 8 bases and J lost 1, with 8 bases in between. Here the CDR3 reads CASAGPQETQYF. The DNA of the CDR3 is TGTGCCAGCGCCGGCCCCCAAGAGACCCAGTACTTC.

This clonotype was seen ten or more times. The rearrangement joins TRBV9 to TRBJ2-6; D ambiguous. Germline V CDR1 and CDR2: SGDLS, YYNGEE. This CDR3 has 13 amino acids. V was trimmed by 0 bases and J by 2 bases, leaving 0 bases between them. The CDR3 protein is CASSVAGANVLTF. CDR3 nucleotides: TGTGCCAGCAGCGTAGCTGGGGCCAACGTCCTGACTTTC. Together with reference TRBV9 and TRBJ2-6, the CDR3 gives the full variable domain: DSGVTQTPKHLITATGQRVTLRCSPRSGDLSVYWYQQSLDQGLQFLIQYYNGEERAKGNILERFSAQQFPDLHSELNLSSLELGDSALYFCASSVAGANVLTFGAGSRLTVL.

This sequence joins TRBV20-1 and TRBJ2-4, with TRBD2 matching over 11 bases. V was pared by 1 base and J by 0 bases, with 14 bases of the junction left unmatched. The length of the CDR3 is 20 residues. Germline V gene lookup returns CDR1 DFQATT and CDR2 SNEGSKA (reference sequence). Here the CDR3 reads CSARGPAGTSGFLAKNIQYF. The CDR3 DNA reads TGCAGTGCTAGAGGCCCCGCCGGGACTAGCGGCTTCCTAGCCAAAAACATTCAGTACTTC.

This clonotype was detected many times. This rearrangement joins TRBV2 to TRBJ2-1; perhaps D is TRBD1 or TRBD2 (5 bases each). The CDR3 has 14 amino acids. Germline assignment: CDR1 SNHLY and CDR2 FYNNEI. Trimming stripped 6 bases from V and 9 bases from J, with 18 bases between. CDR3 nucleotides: TGTGCCAGCAGAGGCAGGGAGAGACACATTGAGCAGTTCTTC. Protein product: CASRGRERHIEQFF.

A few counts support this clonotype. For the CDR3, the DNA is TGTGCCAGTAGTATTCGAATGGGCACAGATACGCAGTATTTT. Amino acid sequence: CASSIRMGTDTQYF. J is TRBJ2-3 and V is TRBV19; D is uncertain. CDR3 size: 14 residues. CDR1 and CDR2 from the germline V gene are LNHDA and SQIVND (reference sequence). Trimming shortened V by 3 bases and J by 1 base, and 8 bases separated the two germline ends.

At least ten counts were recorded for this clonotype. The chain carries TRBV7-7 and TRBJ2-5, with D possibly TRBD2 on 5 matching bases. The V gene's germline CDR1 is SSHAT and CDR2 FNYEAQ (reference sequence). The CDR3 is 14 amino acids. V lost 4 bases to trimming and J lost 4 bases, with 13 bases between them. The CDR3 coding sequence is TGTGCCAGCAGCTCCCATGACGCGGGAGAGACCCAGTACTTC. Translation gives CASSSHDAGETQYF.

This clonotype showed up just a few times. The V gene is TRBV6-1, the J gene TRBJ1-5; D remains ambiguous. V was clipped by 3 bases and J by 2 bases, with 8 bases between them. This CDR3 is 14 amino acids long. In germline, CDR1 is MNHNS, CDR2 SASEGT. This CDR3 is CASSDGWGNQPQHF. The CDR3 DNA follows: TGTGCCAGCAGTGATGGGTGGGGCAATCAGCCCCAGCATTTT.

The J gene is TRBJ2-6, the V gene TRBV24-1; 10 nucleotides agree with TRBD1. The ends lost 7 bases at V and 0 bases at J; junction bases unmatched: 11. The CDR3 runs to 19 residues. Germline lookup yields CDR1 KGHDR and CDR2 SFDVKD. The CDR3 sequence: CATRGSRDRGDSGANVLTF. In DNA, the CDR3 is TGTGCCACCAGGGGGTCGCGGGACAGGGGAGACTCTGGGGCCAACGTCCTGACTTTC.

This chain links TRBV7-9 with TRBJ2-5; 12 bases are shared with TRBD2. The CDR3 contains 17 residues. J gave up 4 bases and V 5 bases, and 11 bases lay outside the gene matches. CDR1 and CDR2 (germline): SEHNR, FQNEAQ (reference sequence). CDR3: CASSKQGGLAGRETQYF. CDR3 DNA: TGTGCCAGCAGCAAACAGGGAGGACTAGCGGGACGAGAGACCCAGTACTTC. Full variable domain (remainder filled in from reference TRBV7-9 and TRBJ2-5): DTGVSQNPRHKITKRGQNVTFRCDPISEHNRLYWYRQTLGQGPEFLTYFQNEAQLEKSRLLSDRFSAERPKGSFSTLEIQRTEQGDSAMYLCASSKQGGLAGRETQYFGPGTRLLVL.

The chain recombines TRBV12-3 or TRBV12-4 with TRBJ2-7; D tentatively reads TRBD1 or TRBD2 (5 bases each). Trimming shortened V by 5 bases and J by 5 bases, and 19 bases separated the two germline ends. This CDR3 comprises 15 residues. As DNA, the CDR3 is TGTGCCAGCAGTCCCTCGGTCTCCAGAGGGGACGAGCAGTACTTC. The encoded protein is CASSPSVSRGDEQYF.

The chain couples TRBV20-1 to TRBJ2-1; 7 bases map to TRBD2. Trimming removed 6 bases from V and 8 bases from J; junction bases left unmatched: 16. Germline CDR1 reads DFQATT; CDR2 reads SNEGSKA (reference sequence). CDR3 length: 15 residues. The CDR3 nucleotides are TGCAGTGCGACCCTTTTAGGGCGGGAGTTCGATGAGCAGTTCTTC. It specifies CSATLLGREFDEQFF.

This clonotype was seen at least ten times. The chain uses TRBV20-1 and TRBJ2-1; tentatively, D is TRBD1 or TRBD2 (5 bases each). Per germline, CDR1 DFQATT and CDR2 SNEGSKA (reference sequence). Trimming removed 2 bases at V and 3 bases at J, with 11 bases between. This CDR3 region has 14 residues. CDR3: CSARPRDHYNEQFF. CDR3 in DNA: TGCAGTGCTAGACCCCGGGACCACTACAATGAGCAGTTCTTC.

The CDR3 DNA follows: TGTGCCAGTAGTATTAGGGGTGGGAATGAGCAGTTCTTC. Protein sequence: CASSIRGGNEQFF. V is TRBV19 and J is TRBJ2-1, with D perhaps TRBD1 (5 bases). Trimming took 3 bases from V and 7 from J, leaving 10 bases between them. The V gene's germline CDR1 is LNHDA and CDR2 SQIVND (reference sequence). CDR3 length equals 13 residues.

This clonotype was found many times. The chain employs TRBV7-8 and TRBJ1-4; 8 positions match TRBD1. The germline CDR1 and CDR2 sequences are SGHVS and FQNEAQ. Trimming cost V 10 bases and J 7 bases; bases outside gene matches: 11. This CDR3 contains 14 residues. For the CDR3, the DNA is TGTGCCACCCGGGCCAGGGGGCGAAGTGAAAAACTGTTTTTT. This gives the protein CATRARGRSEKLFF.

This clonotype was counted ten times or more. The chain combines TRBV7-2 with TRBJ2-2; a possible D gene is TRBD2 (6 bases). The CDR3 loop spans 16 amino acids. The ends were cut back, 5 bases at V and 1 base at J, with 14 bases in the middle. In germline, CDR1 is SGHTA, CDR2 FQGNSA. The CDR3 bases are TGTGCCAGCAGCCGGGAGATAACACGGAACACCGGGGAGCTGTTTTTT. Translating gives CASSREITRNTGELFF.

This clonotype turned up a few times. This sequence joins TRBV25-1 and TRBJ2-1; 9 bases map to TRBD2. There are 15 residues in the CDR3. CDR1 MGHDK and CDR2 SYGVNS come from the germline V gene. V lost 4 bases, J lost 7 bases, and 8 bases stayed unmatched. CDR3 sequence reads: CASSALAGQENEQFF. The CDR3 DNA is TGTGCCAGCAGTGCACTAGCGGGCCAGGAAAATGAGCAGTTCTTC.